This T cell receptor (beta chain) comes out of a study of cytomegalovirus exposure and HLA in healthy donors. General study findings and limits: Reported results showed that the classifier diagnosed cytomegalovirus status with high specificity and sensitivity. According to a subsequent analysis, TCR clusters identified in the first cohort showed a tendency to co-occur across the 100 to 150 validation repertoires. TCR sequences were mostly rare, though some public TCRs occurred in many donors.

The table came from immunoSEQ multiplex PCR; TCRdb's copy has only in-frame clones and leaves some out. The sample includes 70,000 or so clones, approximately 94% seen only once; the top ten take roughly 1%. With regard to this clone: What it recognizes is unknown.

The germline CDR1 and CDR2 sequences are LNHDA and SQIVND (reference sequence). The V gene lost 3 bases and the J gene lost 4 bases, with 9 bases spanning the gap. The CDR3 covers 13 residues. The TCR comes from a woman under 30 in good health and CMV-seronegative. The sequenced sample was PBMCs. The chain recombines TRBV19 with TRBJ1-2; D gene uncertain. The CDR3 loop reads CASSMLGSYGYTF. The CDR3 nucleotides read TGTGCCAGTAGTATGTTGGGCTCCTATGGCTACACCTTC.